This T cell receptor (beta chain) emerged from a study of blood T cells in healthy people across ages. With a J-beta primer mix and a sample-barcoded 5' primer, a second PCR ran about 7 to 12 cycles. MiXCR was run by TCRdb on the 5' RACE reads, yielding one entry per CDR3 protein. The sample lists over 1,500,000 distinct CDR3 sequences, 35% to 50% occurring once. The TCR comes from a human donor in good health. Sequenced input: blood.

The DNA of the CDR3 is TGCGCCAGCAGCTTGAGTTTATCCGAGCAGTACTTC. It is translated as CASSLSLSEQYF. The J gene is TRBJ2-7, the V gene TRBV5-1; D uncertain. The CDR3 totals 12 residues. Trimming pared 1 base from V and 6 bases from J, leaving 8 bases between. Germline CDR1 SGHRS, CDR2 YFSETQ.